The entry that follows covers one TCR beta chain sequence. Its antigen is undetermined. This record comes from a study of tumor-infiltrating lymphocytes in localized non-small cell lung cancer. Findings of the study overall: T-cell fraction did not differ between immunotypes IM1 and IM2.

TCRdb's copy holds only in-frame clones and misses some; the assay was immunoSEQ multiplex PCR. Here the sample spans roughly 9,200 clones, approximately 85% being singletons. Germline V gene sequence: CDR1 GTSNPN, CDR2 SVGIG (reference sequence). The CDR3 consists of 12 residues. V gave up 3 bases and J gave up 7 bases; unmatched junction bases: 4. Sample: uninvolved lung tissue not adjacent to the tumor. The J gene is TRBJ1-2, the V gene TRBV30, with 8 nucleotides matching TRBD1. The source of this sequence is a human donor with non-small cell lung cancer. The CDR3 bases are TGTGCCTGGAGCAGGGGGCTCGGTGGCTACACCTTC. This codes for CAWSRGLGGYTF.